Below are 7 T cell receptor beta chains sequenced from a single sample in a study of T cell responses to AZD1222 COVID-19 vaccine. Sequenced by immunoSEQ multiplex PCR; TCRdb stores in-frame clones only, minus some. Here the sample spans 150,000 or so clones, 88% being singletons. The sample here was peripheral blood, taken on day 0 of AZD1222 vaccination. These receptor sequences come from an adult in good health.

The V and J genes are TRBV28 and TRBJ1-5; 8 bases line up with TRBD1. V gave up 6 bases and J gave up 1 base; unmatched junction bases: 5. The germline gives CDR1 MDHEN, CDR2 SYDVKM. This CDR3 region has 15 residues. Here the CDR3 DNA reads TGTGCCAGCAGCGGACAGGGCGGAAGCAATCAGCCCCAGCATTTT. This translates into CASSGQGGSNQPQHF.

This chain uses TRBV7-2 with TRBJ2-1; 7 nucleotides align to TRBD2. The CDR3 is 16 amino acids. Germline trimming cut 5 bases from V and 5 bases from J; bases unmatched to any gene: 12. Looked up from germline, CDR1 is SGHTA and CDR2 is FQGNSA. The CDR3 DNA is TGTGCCAGCAGCCCCTACGGTAGCGGGTGGGACAATGAGCAGTTCTTC. Translation: CASSPYGSGWDNEQFF. The complete variable domain, with remaining parts taken from reference TRBV7-2 and TRBJ2-1, reads GAGVSQSPSNKVTEKGKDVELRCDPISGHTALYWYRQSLGQGLEFLIYFQGNSAPDKSGLPSDRFSAERTGGSVSTLTIQRTQQEDSAVYLCASSPYGSGWDNEQFFGPGTRLTVL.

This chain links TRBV4-3 with TRBJ1-6, with D possibly matching TRBD1 (6 bases). Per the germline V gene, CDR1 is LGHNA and CDR2 is YSLEER. V was clipped by 4 bases and J by 0 bases, with 22 bases between them. The CDR3 covers 20 residues. The CDR3 DNA reads TGCGCCAGCAGCCCGTATAACCCGGGACACCAGAGCTCCTATAATTCACCCCTCCACTTT. The encoded protein is CASSPYNPGHQSSYNSPLHF.

The table lists this clone with a few counts. The chain links TRBV13 to TRBJ2-7; D possibly corresponds to TRBD2 (6 bases). V was clipped by 5 bases and J by 0 bases, with 17 bases between them. Germline loops: CDR1 PRHDT, CDR2 FYEKMQ (reference sequence). This CDR3 spans 16 amino acids. The CDR3: CASSPWGLESSYEQYF. The CDR3 DNA sequence: TGTGCCAGCAGCCCCTGGGGACTGGAGAGCTCCTACGAGCAGTACTTC. Filled out from reference TRBV13 and TRBJ2-7, the complete variable domain reads AAGVIQSPRHLIKEKRETATLKCYPIPRHDTVYWYQQGPGQDPQFLISFYEKMQSDKGSIPDRFSAQQFSDYHSELNMSSLELGDSALYFCASSPWGLESSYEQYFGPGTRLTVT.

The chain uses TRBV18 and TRBJ1-2, with a tentative D call TRBD1 (6 bases). V lost 3 bases, J lost 11 bases, and 28 bases lay in between. The CDR3 runs to 17 residues. Germline loops: CDR1 KGHSH, CDR2 LQKENI. The CDR3 sequence: CASSPDLGGASERGYTF. The DNA for the CDR3 is TGTGCCAGCTCACCCGACTTGGGGGGCGCGAGCGAAAGGGGGTACACCTTC.

This chain uses TRBV28 with TRBJ2-1, with D perhaps TRBD2 (5 bases). V lost 6 bases to trimming and J lost 1 base, with 16 bases between them. The CDR3 has 16 amino acids. CDR1 and CDR2 from the germline V gene are MDHEN and SYDVKM. The CDR3 DNA follows: TGTGCCAGCAGCCCTATCTCTAGCCGTTCCTACAATGAGCAGTTCTTC. Protein: CASSPISSRSYNEQFF.

This clone was counted between two and nine times. Sequence at one end of the junction differs from germline and may be a read error. The chain's CDR3 is CASSPKGAGDTQYF. CDR3 in DNA: TGTGCTAGCAGCCCCAAAGGGGCTGGAGATACGCAGTATTTT. V gene TRBV7-7 combines with J gene TRBJ2-3; D possibly corresponds to TRBD1 (5 bases). This CDR3 has 14 amino acids. CDR1 and CDR2 (germline): SSHAT, FNYEAQ (reference sequence).